These T cell receptor beta chains were read from a single sample in a study of beta chain features in type 1 diabetes. Some clones are missing from TCRdb's copy, which holds only in-frame ones; the method was immunoSEQ multiplex PCR. This sample has hundreds of thousands of clones; roughly 13% occur once, and the top ten carry about 0.016%. Sequenced input: naive CD4+ T cells from blood. All receptors come from a man aged 25 to 40 with type 1 diabetes. CDR3s leave out the opening cysteine and the closing phenylalanine or tryptophan.

>12|TRBV9|TRBJ2-7
ASSAGTPAYEQY
>13|TRBV6-1|TRBJ2-6
ASIPGHSGANVLT
>14|TRBV30|TRBJ1-1
AWSVLGGRGNTEAF
>12|TRBV14|TRBJ2-5
ASSQAQALGTQY
>15|TRBV4-3|TRBJ2-3
ASSQHGLAGDTDTQY
>13|TRBV28|TRBJ2-2
ASSLNRGVAGELF
>14|TRBV4-1|TRBJ2-5
ASSQTGASYQETQY
>10|TRBV28|TRBJ2-7
ASSPERREQY
>14|TRBV27|TRBJ1-1
ASSSTGGNWNTEAF
>13|TRBV2|TRBJ1-5
ASSEEAAAGQPQH
>14|TRBV19|TRBJ1-1
ASSGGWGTEYTEAF
>9|TRBV9|TRBJ1-2
ASSGEPGYT
>12|TRBV2|TRBJ2-5
ASSVLSGRETQY
>13|TRBV14|TRBJ2-1
ASSQLAGRKGEQF
>11|TRBV7-2|TRBJ1-1
ASRWSRNTEAF
>13|TRBV10-3|TRBJ2-3
AISESSGFTDTQY
>14|TRBV5-1|TRBJ1-4
ASSGGDRGQSEKLF
>12|TRBV7-2|TRBJ2-3
ASSLGRDGDTQY
>16|TRBV28|TRBJ2-1
ASSSGTSGISSYNEQF
>12|TRBV7-2|TRBJ1-1
ASRSGGSGTEAF
>12|TRBV28|TRBJ1-1
ASRGDRLNTEAF
>11|TRBV10-3|TRBJ2-3
AISAGVADTQY
>11|TRBV7-9|TRBJ2-7
ASSLWDRGEQY
>11|TRBV7-3|TRBJ2-5
ASSLTGVETQY
>12|TRBV9|TRBJ2-1
ASSVESGRNEQF
>12|TRBV18|TRBJ2-3
ASSPGGPQDTQY
>14|TRBV9|TRBJ2-1
ASSSSVERAYNEQF
>15|TRBV7-8|TRBJ2-1
ASRAGRVGGTILEQF
>12|TRBV28|TRBJ2-7
ASSLGGPPDEQY
>12|TRBV5-1|TRBJ2-5
ASSGPSGRETQY
>12|TRBV18|TRBJ2-5
ASSATSGRETQY